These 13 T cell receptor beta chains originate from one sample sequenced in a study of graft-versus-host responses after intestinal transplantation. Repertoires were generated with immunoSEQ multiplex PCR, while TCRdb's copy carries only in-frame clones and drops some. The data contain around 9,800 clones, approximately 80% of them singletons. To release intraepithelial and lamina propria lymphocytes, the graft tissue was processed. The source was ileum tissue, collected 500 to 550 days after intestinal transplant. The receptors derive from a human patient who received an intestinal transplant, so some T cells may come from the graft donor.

CDR3 region: CASSLGLLTYEQYF. The DNA of the CDR3 is TGTGCCAGCAGCTTGGGTCTTCTGACCTACGAGCAGTACTTC. This chain joins TRBV5-5 and TRBJ2-7, with D unclear. CDR3 length: 14 amino acids. Germline-derived CDR1 and CDR2 are SGHKS and YYEKEE (reference sequence). The V and J ends lost 0 bases and 2 bases respectively, with 9 bases between them.

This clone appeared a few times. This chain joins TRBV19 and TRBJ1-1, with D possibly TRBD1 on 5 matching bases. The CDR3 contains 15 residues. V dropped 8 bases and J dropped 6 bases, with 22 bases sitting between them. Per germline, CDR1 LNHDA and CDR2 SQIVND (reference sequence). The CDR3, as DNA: TGTGCCAGTGGCCGGGGGACGGCGAAGGCGTCTGAAGCTTTCTTT. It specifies CASGRGTAKASEAFF.

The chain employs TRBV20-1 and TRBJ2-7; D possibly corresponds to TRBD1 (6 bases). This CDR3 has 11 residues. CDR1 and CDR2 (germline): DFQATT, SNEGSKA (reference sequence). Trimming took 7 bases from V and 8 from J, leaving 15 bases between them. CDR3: CSVGEQGKQYF. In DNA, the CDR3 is TGCAGTGTAGGCGAGCAGGGGAAGCAGTACTTC.

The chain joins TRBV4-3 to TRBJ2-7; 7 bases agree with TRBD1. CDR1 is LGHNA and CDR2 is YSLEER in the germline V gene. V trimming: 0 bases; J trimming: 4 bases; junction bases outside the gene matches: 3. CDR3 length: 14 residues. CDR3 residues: CASSQEDRDYEQYF. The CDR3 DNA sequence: TGCGCCAGCAGCCAAGAAGACAGGGATTACGAGCAGTACTTC.

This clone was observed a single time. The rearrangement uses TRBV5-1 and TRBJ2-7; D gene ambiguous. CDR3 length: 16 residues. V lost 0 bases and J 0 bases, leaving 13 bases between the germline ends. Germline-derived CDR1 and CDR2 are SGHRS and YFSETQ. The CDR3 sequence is CASSLEGRRGSYEQYF. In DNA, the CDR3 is TGCGCCAGCAGCTTGGAAGGGCGCCGTGGCTCCTACGAGCAGTACTTC. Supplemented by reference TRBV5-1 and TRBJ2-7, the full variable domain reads KAGVTQTPRYLIKTRGQQVTLSCSPISGHRSVSWYQQTPGQGLQFLFEYFSETQRNKGNFPGRFSGRQFSNSRSEMNVSTLELGDSALYLCASSLEGRRGSYEQYFGPGTRLTVT.

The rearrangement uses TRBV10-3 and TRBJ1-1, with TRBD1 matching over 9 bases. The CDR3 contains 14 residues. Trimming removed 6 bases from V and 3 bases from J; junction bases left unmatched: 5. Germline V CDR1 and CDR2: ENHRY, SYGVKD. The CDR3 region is CAIRTGQGDTEAFF. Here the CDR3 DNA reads TGTGCCATCAGGACGGGACAGGGAGACACTGAAGCTTTCTTT.

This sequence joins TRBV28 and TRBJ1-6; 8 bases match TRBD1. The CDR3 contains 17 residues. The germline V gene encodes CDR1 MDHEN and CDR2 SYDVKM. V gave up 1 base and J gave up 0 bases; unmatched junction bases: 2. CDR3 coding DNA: TGTGCCAGCAGTTTATTCGGGACAGGCTCCTATAATTCACCCCTCCACTTT. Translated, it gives CASSLFGTGSYNSPLHF. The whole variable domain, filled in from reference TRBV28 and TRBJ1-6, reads DVKVTQSSRYLVKRTGEKVFLECVQDMDHENMFWYRQDPGLGLRLIYFSYDVKMKEKGDIPEGYSVSREKKERFSLILESASTNQTSMYLCASSLFGTGSYNSPLHFGNGTRLTVT.

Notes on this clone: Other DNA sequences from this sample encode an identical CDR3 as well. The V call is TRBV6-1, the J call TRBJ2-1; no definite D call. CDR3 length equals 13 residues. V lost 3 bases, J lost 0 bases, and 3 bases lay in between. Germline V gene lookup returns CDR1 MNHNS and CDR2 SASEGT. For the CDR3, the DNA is TGTGCCAGCAGTGACAGCTCCTACAATGAGCAGTTCTTC. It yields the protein CASSDSSYNEQFF.

CDR3 amino acids: CASSLLGGENTDTQYF. DNA for the CDR3: TGTGCCAGCAGTTTATTAGGGGGCGAAAACACAGATACGCAGTATTTT. This chain links TRBV27 with TRBJ2-3, with 7 bases fitting TRBD1. Germline V lookup: CDR1 MNHEY, CDR2 SMNVEV (reference sequence). This CDR3 is built from 16 residues. V trimming: 1 base; J trimming: 2 bases; junction bases outside the gene matches: 6.

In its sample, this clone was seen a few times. The CDR3 loop is CASRTNENTGELFF. Here the CDR3 DNA reads TGTGCCAGCAGGACTAATGAAAACACCGGGGAGCTGTTTTTT. The rearrangement uses TRBV6-1 and TRBJ2-2; perhaps TRBD2 as D (5 bases). The germline V gene encodes CDR1 MNHNS and CDR2 SASEGT. The CDR3 is 14 amino acids. Trimming cost V 6 bases and J 2 bases, with 10 bases left between them.

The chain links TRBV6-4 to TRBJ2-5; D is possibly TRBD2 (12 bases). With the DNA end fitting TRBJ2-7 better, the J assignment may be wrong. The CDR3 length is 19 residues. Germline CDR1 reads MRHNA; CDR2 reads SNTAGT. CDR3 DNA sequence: TGTGCCAGCAGTGCGGACAGGGGGCGAAGACTAGCGGGAGCCTACGAGCAGTACTTC. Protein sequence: CASSADRGRRLAGAYEQYF.

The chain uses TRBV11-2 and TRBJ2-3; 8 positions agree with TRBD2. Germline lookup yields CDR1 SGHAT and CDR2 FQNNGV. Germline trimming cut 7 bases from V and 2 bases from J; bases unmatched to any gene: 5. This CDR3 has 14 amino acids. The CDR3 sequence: CASTGGATTDTQYF. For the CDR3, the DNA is TGTGCCAGCACCGGGGGGGCAACCACAGATACGCAGTATTTT.

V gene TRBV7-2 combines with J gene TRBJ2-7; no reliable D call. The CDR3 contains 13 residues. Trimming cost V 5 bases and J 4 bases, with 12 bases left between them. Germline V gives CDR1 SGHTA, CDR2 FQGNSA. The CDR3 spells CASSVFKQYEQYF. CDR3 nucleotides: TGTGCCAGCAGCGTTTTTAAGCAGTACGAGCAGTACTTC. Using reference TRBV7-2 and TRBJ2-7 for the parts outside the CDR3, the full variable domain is GAGVSQSPSNKVTEKGKDVELRCDPISGHTALYWYRQSLGQGLEFLIYFQGNSAPDKSGLPSDRFSAERTGGSVSTLTIQRTQQEDSAVYLCASSVFKQYEQYFGPGTRLTVT.